This T cell receptor (beta chain) appears in the sequencing data of a study of CD8+ T cells in alopecia areata. Study-wide context: Donors of skin were C3H/HeJ mice aged about 6-13 months with spontaneous alopecia, and recipients were approximately 7-11-week-old female C3H/HeJ mice.

cDNA serving as the sequencing template came from extracted, reverse transcribed RNA. TCRdb's copy holds only in-frame clones and misses some; the assay was immunoSEQ multiplex PCR. The specimen gives about 270,000 clones without singletons; the ten biggest hold 0.9% to 1.5%. This CDR3 has 13 amino acids. Trimming took off 1 base at V and 0 bases at J, with 6 bases between the two ends. The germline V gene encodes CDR1 GKSSPN and CDR2 SITVG. This clone has just a few counts. The genes are named according to mouse. The read is 4 residues too short to cover the CDR3 end, so that end is filled in from the germline J gene. Cells pooled from cutaneous lymph nodes were sorted on CD4, CD8alpha, NKG2D, NKG2ACE and other markers.

The V call is TRBV31, the J call TRBJ1-2; D call uncertain. Sequenced material: CD4+ T cells sorted from a lymph node. The sequence derives from a C3H/HeJ mouse with alopecia areata. The strain bears MHC haplotype H2-k. The chain's CDR3 is CAWSQRANSDYTF. The sequenced CDR3 bases are TGTGCCTGGAGTCAGAGAGCAAACTCC.